The TCR beta chain under discussion was sequenced for a study of blood T cell repertoires in COVID-19. The repertoire was sequenced with immunoSEQ multiplex PCR; TCRdb's copy has only in-frame clones and lacks some. The sample carries about 330,000 clones, 80% to 90% recorded once. What was sequenced was peripheral blood. This receptor was obtained from a man younger than 35 who had recovered from COVID-19.

DNA of the CDR3: TGTGCCAGCATCCCTATCCCGGGGACAGGGGTGTACGAGCAGTACTTC. Protein product: CASIPIPGTGVYEQYF. The chain couples TRBV6-6 to TRBJ2-7, with TRBD1 matching over 10 bases. Germline values: CDR1 MNHNY, CDR2 SVGAGI (reference sequence). Unmatched junction bases numbered 13, after V lost 7 bases and J lost 4 bases. This CDR3 is built from 16 residues.